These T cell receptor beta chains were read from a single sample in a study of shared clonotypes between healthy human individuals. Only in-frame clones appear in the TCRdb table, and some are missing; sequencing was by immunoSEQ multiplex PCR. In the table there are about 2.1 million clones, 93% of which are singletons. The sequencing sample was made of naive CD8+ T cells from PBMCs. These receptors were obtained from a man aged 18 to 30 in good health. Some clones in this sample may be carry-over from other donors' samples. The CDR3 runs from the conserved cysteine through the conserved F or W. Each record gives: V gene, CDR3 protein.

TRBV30,CAWNLPGTGYTGELFF
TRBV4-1,CASSLHPGQGTYEQYF
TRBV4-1,CASSQPTGAGNEQFF
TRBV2,CASMGLAGELGNEQFF
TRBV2,CASSDSSGRTHNEQFF
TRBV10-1,CASSESGLVYEQYF
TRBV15,CATSRVAGRGNTEAFF
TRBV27,CASSPDRGREQPQHF
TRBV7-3,CASSLYPTIRFNEQFF
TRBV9,CASSPGLDGNEQFF
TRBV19,CASSMFGGRIDEQYF
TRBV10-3,CAISEGDRGYNEQFF
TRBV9,CASSPGTPRNEQYF
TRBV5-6,CASSLSGSGNTIYF
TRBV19,CASKLASVYGYTF
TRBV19,CASSISWGTEAFF
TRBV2,CALGPGTEAFF
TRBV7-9,CASSLGLGAVAEQYF
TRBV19,CASNPSDRGYGYTF
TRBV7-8,CASSLGVDTQYF
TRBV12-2,CASRLGWTGGGNTIYF
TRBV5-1,CASSPRPLSGRTPYEQYF
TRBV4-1,CASSDRTGNYGYTF
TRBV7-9,CASSLSGGTNYGYTF
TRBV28,CASSLRQGGFYEQYF
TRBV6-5,CASSLPVPPPPYEQYF
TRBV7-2,CASSLTTSGDPETQYF
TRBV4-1,CASSQVAGDEKLFF
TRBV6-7,CASSYSTFRQGRGACYGYTF
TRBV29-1,CSATGSSSYEQYF
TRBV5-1,CASSLGERNQPQHF
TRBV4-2,CASSLGWGYGYTF
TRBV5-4,CASSLGTMGTEAFF
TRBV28,CASSSGTDGTGELFF
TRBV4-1,CASSQEQGLGNQPQHF
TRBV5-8,CASSPRRRWSYNEQFF
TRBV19,CASTPFAGGVQYF
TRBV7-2,CASSPKGLSPRETQYF
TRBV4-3,CASSPGTGSYEQYF
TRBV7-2,CASSFAGLAKNIQYF
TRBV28,CASSLRTGRGGQPQHF
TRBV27,CASSPRLAGYYEQYF
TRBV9,CASTEGRWGNEQFF
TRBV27,CASSPRTSGRRYEQYF
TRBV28,CASSLGFRGGTEAFF
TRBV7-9,CASSFPGQPQHF
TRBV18,CASSGPVSQPYEQYF
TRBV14,CASSHRTLAGGPYEQYF
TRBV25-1,CASCGGWEGDNEQFF
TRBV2,CASSGEDNEQFF